These 21 T cell receptor beta chains originate from one sample sequenced in a study of regulatory T cells in long-lasting Graves disease. As for time point: persistent/refractory GD, antithyroid drugs over 5 years with positive TRAb. Researchers made the TCR library from RNA that was extracted from PBMCs. Building the TCR beta libraries relied on iRepertoire HTBI primers, and CDR3 regions underwent Arm-PCR. TCRdb re-called the multiplex PCR reads with MiXCR, one entry per CDR3 protein. The data show around 510,000 distinct CDR3 sequences, around 20% seen once. The specimen was peripheral blood mononuclear cells (PBMCs), collected when the disease was refractory, from a patient treated with antithyroid drugs. The receptors were gathered from a female donor with Graves disease.

The chain uses TRBV5-1 and TRBJ2-7; D remains unclear. The V gene lost 4 bases and the J gene lost 3 bases, with 20 bases spanning the gap. The germline V gene has CDR1 SGHRS and CDR2 YFSETQ. This CDR3 is 16 amino acids long. The CDR3 loop reads CASSAPAADHLYEQYF. In DNA form, the CDR3 reads TGCGCCAGCAGCGCCCCTGCGGCAGACCATCTCTACGAGCAGTACTTC.

The J gene is TRBJ1-5, the V gene TRBV28, with TRBD1 identical over 7 bases. CDR1 MDHEN and CDR2 SYDVKM come from the germline V gene. V lost 9 bases to trimming and J lost 5 bases; unmatched junction nucleotides: 10. This CDR3 is 14 amino acids long. The DNA of the CDR3 is TGTGCCAGTAGGACAGGACAGAACTATCAGCCCCAGCATTTT. Protein product: CASRTGQNYQPQHF.

The chain is built from TRBV7-9 and TRBJ1-1; D unresolved. Germline V gives CDR1 SEHNR, CDR2 FQNEAQ (reference sequence). There are 13 residues in the CDR3. Trimming pared 2 bases from V and 5 bases from J, leaving 9 bases between. The CDR3 DNA follows: TGTGCCAGCAGCTTACTTGCCGGGACTGAAGCTTTCTTT. Translation: CASSLLAGTEAFF. Full variable domain (rest looked up from reference TRBV7-9 and TRBJ1-1): DTGVSQNPRHKITKRGQNVTFRCDPISEHNRLYWYRQTLGQGPEFLTYFQNEAQLEKSRLLSDRFSAERPKGSFSTLEIQRTEQGDSAMYLCASSLLAGTEAFFGQGTRLTVV.

This chain joins TRBV5-6 and TRBJ2-5; D is uncertain. The CDR3 covers 14 residues. In germline, CDR1 is SGHDT, CDR2 YYEEEE. V lost 6 bases and J 0 bases, leaving 12 bases between the germline ends. The CDR3 region is CASTLRSYQETQYF. The CDR3 nucleotides are TGTGCCAGCACCCTGAGATCATACCAAGAGACCCAGTACTTC.

This clonotype was recorded a few times. The CDR3: CSARQGSVYEQYF. The CDR3 region has the DNA TGCAGCGCCCGACAGGGTTCCGTATACGAGCAGTACTTC. The rearrangement uses TRBV29-1 and TRBJ2-7, with TRBD1 identical over 7 bases. Per germline, CDR1 SQVTM and CDR2 ANQGSEA. J lost 4 bases, V lost 7 bases, and 10 bases had no gene match. The CDR3 extends over 13 amino acids.

The CDR3 DNA is TGTGCCAGCAGCTGGGGGTTCACCGGGGAGCTGTTTTTT. Translation: CASSWGFTGELFF. The V and J genes are TRBV7-6 and TRBJ2-2; D may correspond to TRBD1 or TRBD2 (5 bases each). The ends were cut back, 4 bases at V and 4 bases at J, with 7 bases in the middle. The germline V gene encodes CDR1 SGHVS and CDR2 FNYEAQ. This CDR3 has 13 residues.

This clonotype was observed a handful of times. This chain uses TRBV6-2 or TRBV6-3 with TRBJ2-7; 7 bases agree with TRBD1. The J segment lost 6 bases and the V segment lost 1 base, leaving 12 bases of the junction unmatched. The CDR3 is 16 residues long. The germline CDR1 and CDR2 sequences are MNHEY and SVGEGT. The CDR3 nucleotides are TGTGCCAGCAGTTACTGGGGGACAGCTAGTACTGGCGAGCAGTACTTC. Translation: CASSYWGTASTGEQYF.

Many counts were recorded for this clonotype. V is TRBV29-1 and J is TRBJ2-7; D gene uncertain. Germline V gene sequence: CDR1 SQVTM, CDR2 ANQGSEA. V lost 4 bases and J 1 base, leaving 8 bases between the germline ends. The CDR3 has 12 residues. CDR3 DNA sequence: TGCAGCGTTGTAGGGCAATCCTACGAGCAGTACTTC. Its protein is CSVVGQSYEQYF.

This rearrangement joins TRBV20-1 to TRBJ2-4, with 8 bases lining up with TRBD2. Per the germline V gene, CDR1 is DFQATT and CDR2 is SNEGSKA (reference sequence). The CDR3 has 17 amino acids. J was trimmed by 6 bases and V by 5 bases; bases with no gene match: 18. CDR3 DNA: TGCAGTGCTGATCCCCCGACTAGCGAGAGATCAAGAAACATTCAGTACTTC. Translation: CSADPPTSERSRNIQYF.

This clonotype was picked up many times. The gene calls are TRBV27 and TRBJ1-5, with D perhaps matching TRBD1 (6 bases). V shed 3 bases and J shed 9 bases, with 21 bases lying between them. CDR3 length: 16 amino acids. Germline CDR1 reads MNHEY; CDR2 reads SMNVEV (reference sequence). CDR3 protein: CASSFLGAGGMGPQHF. CDR3 nucleotide sequence: TGTGCCAGCAGTTTTTTGGGGGCCGGCGGCATGGGGCCCCAGCATTTT.

V gene TRBV12-3 or TRBV12-4 combines with J gene TRBJ1-3; D gene ambiguous. V lost 7 bases to trimming and J lost 2 bases, with 33 bases between them. The CDR3 sequence is 21 residues long. CDR3 nucleotides: TGTGCCAGCACCGCCTCCATCCGGAAACCAGGACGGGCGAATGCTGGAAACACCATATATTTT. It yields the protein CASTASIRKPGRANAGNTIYF.

This clonotype has only a few counts. This chain joins TRBV7-9 and TRBJ1-1, with D unclear. This CDR3 has 14 residues. The germline gives CDR1 SEHNR, CDR2 FQNEAQ (reference sequence). The V end lost 4 bases, the J end lost 4 bases, and 13 bases lay between the germline ends. CDR3 sequence reads: CASSSHTEGTEAFF. CDR3 coding DNA: TGTGCCAGCAGCTCTCATACGGAGGGCACTGAAGCTTTCTTT.

The V gene is TRBV10-2, the J gene TRBJ1-2; D might be TRBD1 (5 bases). There are 14 residues in the CDR3. Germline CDR1 WSHSY, CDR2 SAAADI. The germline V and J ends were trimmed by 3 bases and 8 bases, with 16 bases remaining between them. CDR3 sequence reads: CASSDPRRGRGYTF. CDR3 DNA: TGCGCCAGCAGTGACCCGAGGAGGGGTAGGGGCTACACCTTC.

There are a few counts of this clonotype. J is TRBJ2-4 and V is TRBV3-1, with 10 bases aligning to TRBD2. Germline CDR1 is LGHDT and CDR2 is YNNKEL (reference sequence). The CDR3 is made up of 15 amino acids. Trimming removed 1 base from V and 10 bases from J; junction bases left unmatched: 7. The CDR3 is CASSQGLAGVRIQYF. The DNA of the CDR3 is TGTGCCAGCAGCCAAGGGCTAGCGGGAGTTAGGATTCAGTACTTC.

In its sample, this clonotype was seen a few times. This rearrangement joins TRBV19 to TRBJ1-2; D possibly corresponds to TRBD1 (6 bases). CDR1 is LNHDA and CDR2 is SQIVND in the germline V gene (reference sequence). With 4 bases removed from V and 4 bases from J, the gap between germline ends came to 13 bases. The length of the CDR3 is 14 residues. The CDR3 sequence is CASSTTGTFYGYTF. CDR3 DNA: TGTGCCAGTAGTACGACAGGAACTTTCTATGGCTACACCTTC.

This clonotype came up many times. The V and J genes are TRBV6-5 and TRBJ1-1, with a tentative D call TRBD1 (5 bases). Deletions cut 0 bases from V and 1 base from J, with 6 bases between. The CDR3 totals 14 residues. Germline V gives CDR1 MNHEY, CDR2 SVGAGI. The CDR3 is CASSYSQGNTEAFF. The CDR3 DNA sequence: TGTGCCAGCAGTTACTCTCAGGGGAACACTGAAGCTTTCTTT.

This clonotype was counted a few times. The chain joins TRBV5-1 to TRBJ1-3; D unclear. Trimming shortened V by 7 bases and J by 2 bases, and 13 bases separated the two germline ends. The CDR3 has 14 amino acids. The germline CDR1 and CDR2 sequences are SGHRS and YFSETQ. The CDR3 loop is CASRGDDTGNTIYF. The CDR3 bases are TGCGCCAGCCGGGGAGACGACACTGGAAACACCATATATTTT.

Many counts were recorded for this clonotype. CDR3 in amino acids: CASSPRDRAGYTF. The CDR3 bases are TGTGCCAGCAGCCCCCGGGACAGGGCGGGCTACACCTTC. The chain combines TRBV7-8 with TRBJ1-2, with 9 bases lining up with TRBD1. The V gene end was trimmed by 5 bases and the J gene end by 8 bases; junction bases not matched to a gene: 6. This CDR3 contains 13 residues. Germline V lookup: CDR1 SGHVS, CDR2 FQNEAQ.

This clonotype was detected many times. The chain combines TRBV28 with TRBJ2-7, with TRBD2 matching 7 bases. Germline CDR1 reads MDHEN; CDR2 reads SYDVKM. Trimming cost V 6 bases and J 1 base; bases outside gene matches: 6. CDR3 size: 14 residues. CDR3 amino acids: CASRSGGGSYEQYF. CDR3 sequence (DNA): TGTGCCAGCAGATCGGGGGGAGGGTCCTACGAGCAGTACTTC.

Ten or more counts support this clonotype. The V gene is TRBV12-3 or TRBV12-4, the J gene TRBJ2-2; D ambiguous. Trimming cost V 3 bases and J 8 bases, with 13 bases left between them. The CDR3 sequence is 14 residues long. The CDR3 sequence is CASSLVATEGELFF. The CDR3 DNA sequence: TGTGCCAGCAGTTTGGTAGCCACAGAGGGGGAGCTGTTTTTT.

This clonotype occurred many times. The V call is TRBV5-1, the J call TRBJ2-7; D may be TRBD2 (5 bases). V gave up 2 bases and J gave up 1 base, with 16 bases separating them. Germline V gives CDR1 SGHRS, CDR2 YFSETQ. The length of the CDR3 is 16 residues. In DNA form, the CDR3 reads TGCGCCAGCAGCTTCGGGTCCTTCGGGATTTCCTACGAGCAGTACTTC. This translates into CASSFGSFGISYEQYF.